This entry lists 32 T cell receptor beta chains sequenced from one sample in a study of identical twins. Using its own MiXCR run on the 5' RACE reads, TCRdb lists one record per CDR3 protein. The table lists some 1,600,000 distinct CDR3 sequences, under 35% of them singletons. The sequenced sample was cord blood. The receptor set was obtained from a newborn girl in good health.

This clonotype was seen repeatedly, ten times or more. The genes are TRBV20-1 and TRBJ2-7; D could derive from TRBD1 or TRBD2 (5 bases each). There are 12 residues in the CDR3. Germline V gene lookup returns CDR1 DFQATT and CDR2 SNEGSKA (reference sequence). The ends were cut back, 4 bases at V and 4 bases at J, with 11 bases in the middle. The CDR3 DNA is TGCAGTGCTATAGGGACGACTTACGAGCAGTACTTC. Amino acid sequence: CSAIGTTYEQYF.

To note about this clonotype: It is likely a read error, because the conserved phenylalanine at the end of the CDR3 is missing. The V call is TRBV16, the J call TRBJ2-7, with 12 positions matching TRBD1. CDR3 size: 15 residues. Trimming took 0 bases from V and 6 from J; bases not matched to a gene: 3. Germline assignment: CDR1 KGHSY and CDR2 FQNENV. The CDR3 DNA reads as TGTGCCAGCAGCCAATCGGGACAGGGGGCATCCGAGCAGTACCTC. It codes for CASSQSGQGASEQYL.

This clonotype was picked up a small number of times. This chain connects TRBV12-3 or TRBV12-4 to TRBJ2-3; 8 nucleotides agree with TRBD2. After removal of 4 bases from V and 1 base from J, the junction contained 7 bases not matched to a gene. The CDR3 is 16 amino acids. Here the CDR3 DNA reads TGTGCCAGCAGTTCCCCGACTAGCGCGCGCACAGATACGCAGTATTTT. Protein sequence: CASSSPTSARTDTQYF.

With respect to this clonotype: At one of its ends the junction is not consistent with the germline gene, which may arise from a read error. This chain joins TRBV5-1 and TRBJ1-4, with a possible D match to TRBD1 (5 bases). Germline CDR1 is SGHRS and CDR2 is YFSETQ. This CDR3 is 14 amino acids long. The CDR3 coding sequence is TGCGCCAGCAGCCCTCCCGGGACTCGTGAAGAACTGTTTTTT. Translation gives CASSPPGTREELFF.

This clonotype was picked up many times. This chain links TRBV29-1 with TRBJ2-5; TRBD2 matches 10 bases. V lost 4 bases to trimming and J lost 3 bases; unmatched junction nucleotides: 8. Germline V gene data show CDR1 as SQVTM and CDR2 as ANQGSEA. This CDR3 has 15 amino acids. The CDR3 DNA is TGCAGCGTTGGTCCGACTAGCGGGCCTAAAGAGACCCAGTACTTC. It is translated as CSVGPTSGPKETQYF.

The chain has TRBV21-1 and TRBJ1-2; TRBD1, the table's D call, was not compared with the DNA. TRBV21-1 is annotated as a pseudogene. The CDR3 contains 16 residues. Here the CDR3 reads CASSKETDWTVWGYTF. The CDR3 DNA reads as TGTGCCAGCAGCAAAGAGACGGATTGGACAGTTTGGGGCTACACCTTC.

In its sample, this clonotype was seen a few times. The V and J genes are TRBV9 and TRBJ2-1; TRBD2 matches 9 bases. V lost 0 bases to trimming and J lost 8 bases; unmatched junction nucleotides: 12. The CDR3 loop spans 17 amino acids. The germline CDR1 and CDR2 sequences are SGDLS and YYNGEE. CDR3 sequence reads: CASSVGLGRGGRDEQFF. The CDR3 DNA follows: TGTGCCAGCAGCGTAGGCTTGGGGCGGGGGGGCCGCGATGAGCAGTTCTTC. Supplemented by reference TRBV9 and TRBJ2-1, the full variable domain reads DSGVTQTPKHLITATGQRVTLRCSPRSGDLSVYWYQQSLDQGLQFLIQYYNGEERAKGNILERFSAQQFPDLHSELNLSSLELGDSALYFCASSVGLGRGGRDEQFFGPGTRLTVL.

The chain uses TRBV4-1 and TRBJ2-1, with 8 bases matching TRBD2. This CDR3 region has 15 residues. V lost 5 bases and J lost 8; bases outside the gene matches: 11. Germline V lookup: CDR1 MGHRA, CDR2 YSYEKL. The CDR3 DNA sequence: TGCGCCAGCAGCTACAGCGGGAGTATGAGCTATGAGCAGTTCTTC. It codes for CASSYSGSMSYEQFF.

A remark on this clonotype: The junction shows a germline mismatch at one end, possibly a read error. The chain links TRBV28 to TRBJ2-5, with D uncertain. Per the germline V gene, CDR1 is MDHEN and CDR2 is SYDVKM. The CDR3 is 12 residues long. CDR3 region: CTSSLFLYSQYF. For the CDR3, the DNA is TGTACCAGCAGTTTATTTTTATATAGCCAGTACTTC.

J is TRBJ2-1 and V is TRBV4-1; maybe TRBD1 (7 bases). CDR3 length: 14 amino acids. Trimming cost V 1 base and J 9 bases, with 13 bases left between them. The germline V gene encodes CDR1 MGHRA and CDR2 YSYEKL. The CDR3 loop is CASSQATQGGEQFF. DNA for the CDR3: TGCGCCAGCAGCCAAGCAACCCAGGGGGGTGAGCAGTTCTTC.

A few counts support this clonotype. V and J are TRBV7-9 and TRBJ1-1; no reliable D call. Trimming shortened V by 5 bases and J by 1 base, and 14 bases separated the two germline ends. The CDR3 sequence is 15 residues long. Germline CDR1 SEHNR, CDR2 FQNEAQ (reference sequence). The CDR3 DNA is TGTGCCAGCAGCCTAGGGTCGTCGGGGAACACTGAAGCTTTCTTT. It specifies CASSLGSSGNTEAFF.

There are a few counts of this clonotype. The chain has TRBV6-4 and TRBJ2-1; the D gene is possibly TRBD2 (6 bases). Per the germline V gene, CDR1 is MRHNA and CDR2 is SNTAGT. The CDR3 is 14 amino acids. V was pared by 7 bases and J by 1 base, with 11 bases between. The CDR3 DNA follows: TGTGCCAGCAACCGGGACTCATCCTACAATGAGCAGTTCTTC. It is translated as CASNRDSSYNEQFF.

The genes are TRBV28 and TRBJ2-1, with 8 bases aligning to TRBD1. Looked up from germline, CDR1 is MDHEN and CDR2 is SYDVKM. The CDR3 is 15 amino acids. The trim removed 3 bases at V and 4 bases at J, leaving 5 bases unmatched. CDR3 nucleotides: TGTGCCAGCAGTTTCCCAGGGGGCTTATACAATGAGCAGTTCTTC. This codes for CASSFPGGLYNEQFF.

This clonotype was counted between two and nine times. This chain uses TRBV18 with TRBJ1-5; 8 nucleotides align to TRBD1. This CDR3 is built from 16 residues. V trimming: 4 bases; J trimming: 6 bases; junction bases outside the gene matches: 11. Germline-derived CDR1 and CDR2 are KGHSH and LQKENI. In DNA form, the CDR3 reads TGTGCCAGCTCACTGGGACAGGTGATAGGGGCTCAGCCCCAGCATTTT. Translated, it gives CASSLGQVIGAQPQHF.

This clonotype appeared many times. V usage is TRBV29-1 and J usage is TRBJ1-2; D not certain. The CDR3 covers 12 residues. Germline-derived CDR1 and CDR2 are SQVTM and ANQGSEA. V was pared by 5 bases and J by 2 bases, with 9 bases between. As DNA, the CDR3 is TGCAGCGTTCCAGGACTAAACTATGGCTACACCTTC. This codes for CSVPGLNYGYTF.

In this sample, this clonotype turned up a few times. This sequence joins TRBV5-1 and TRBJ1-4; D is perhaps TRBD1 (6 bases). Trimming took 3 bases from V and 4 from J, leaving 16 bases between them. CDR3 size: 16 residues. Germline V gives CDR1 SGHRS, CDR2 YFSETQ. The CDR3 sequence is CASSSIAQGNNEKLFF. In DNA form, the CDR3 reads TGCGCCAGCAGCTCCATCGCTCAGGGGAATAATGAAAAACTGTTTTTT.

The CDR3 here is CASTKGWDTKKNSYNEQFF. The CDR3, as DNA: TGTGCCAGCACCAAGGGGTGGGACACCAAGAAAAATTCCTACAATGAGCAGTTCTTC. This sequence joins TRBV7-2 and TRBJ2-1, with TRBD1 as a possible D gene (6 bases). V was clipped by 7 bases and J by 1 base, with 26 bases between them. The CDR3 sequence is 19 residues long. CDR1 and CDR2 from the germline V gene are SGHTA and FQGNSA.

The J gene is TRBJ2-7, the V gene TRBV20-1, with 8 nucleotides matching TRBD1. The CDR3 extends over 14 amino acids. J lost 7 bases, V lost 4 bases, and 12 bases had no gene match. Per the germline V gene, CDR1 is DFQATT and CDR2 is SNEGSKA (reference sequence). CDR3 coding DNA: TGCAGTGCTATTGGGGACAGGAACCTGCGGGAGCAGTACTTC. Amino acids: CSAIGDRNLREQYF.

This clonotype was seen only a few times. The CDR3 nucleotides read TGTGCCAGCAGTTTAAGGACAGGGAGGGGAGATACGCAGTATTTT. As protein: CASSLRTGRGDTQYF. The chain joins TRBV28 to TRBJ2-3; D is possibly TRBD1 (8 bases). Germline V gives CDR1 MDHEN, CDR2 SYDVKM. The CDR3 covers 15 residues. The germline V and J ends were trimmed by 2 bases and 5 bases, with 14 bases remaining between them.

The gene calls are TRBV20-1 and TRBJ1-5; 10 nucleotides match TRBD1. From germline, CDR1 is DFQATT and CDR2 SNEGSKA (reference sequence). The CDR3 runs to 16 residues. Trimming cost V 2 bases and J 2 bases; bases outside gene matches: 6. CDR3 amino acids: CSARFGQGVGNQPQHF. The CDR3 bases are TGCAGTGCTAGATTCGGACAGGGGGTTGGCAATCAGCCCCAGCATTTT.

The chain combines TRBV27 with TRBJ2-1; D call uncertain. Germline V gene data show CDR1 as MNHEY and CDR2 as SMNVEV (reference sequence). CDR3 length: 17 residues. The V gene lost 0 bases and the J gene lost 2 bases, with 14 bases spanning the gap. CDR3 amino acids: CASSLSIRGRPYNEQFF. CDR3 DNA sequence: TGTGCCAGCAGTTTATCGATACGCGGACGGCCCTACAATGAGCAGTTCTTC.

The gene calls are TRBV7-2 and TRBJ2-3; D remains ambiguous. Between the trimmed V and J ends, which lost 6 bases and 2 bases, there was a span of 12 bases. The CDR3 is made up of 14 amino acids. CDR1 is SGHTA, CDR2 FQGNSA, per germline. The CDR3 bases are TGTGCCAGCAGTTATGACTGGAACACAGATACGCAGTATTTT. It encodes CASSYDWNTDTQYF.

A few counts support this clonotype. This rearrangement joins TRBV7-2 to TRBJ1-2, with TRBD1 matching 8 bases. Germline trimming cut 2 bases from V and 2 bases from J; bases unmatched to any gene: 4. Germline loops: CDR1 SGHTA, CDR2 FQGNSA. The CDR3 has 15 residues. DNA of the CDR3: TGTGCCAGCAGCTTATCGACAGGGGAGAACTATGGCTACACCTTC. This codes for CASSLSTGENYGYTF.

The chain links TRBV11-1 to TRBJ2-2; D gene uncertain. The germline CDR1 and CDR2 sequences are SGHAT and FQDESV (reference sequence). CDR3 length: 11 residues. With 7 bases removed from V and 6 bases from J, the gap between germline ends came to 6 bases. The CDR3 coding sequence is TGTGCCAGCACCCAGGCCGGGGAGCTGTTTTTT. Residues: CASTQAGELFF.

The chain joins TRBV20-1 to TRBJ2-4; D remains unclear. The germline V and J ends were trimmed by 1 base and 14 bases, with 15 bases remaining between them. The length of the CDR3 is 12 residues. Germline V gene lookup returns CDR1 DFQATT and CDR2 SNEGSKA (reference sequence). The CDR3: CSARVRHTEKYF. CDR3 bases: TGCAGTGCTAGAGTCCGGCACACCGAGAAGTACTTC.

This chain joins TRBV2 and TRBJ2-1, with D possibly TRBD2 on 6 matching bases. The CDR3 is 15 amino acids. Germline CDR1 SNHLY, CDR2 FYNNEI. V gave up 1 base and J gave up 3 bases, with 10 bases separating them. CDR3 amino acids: CASSEEWGDYNEQFF. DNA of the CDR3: TGTGCCAGCAGTGAAGAGTGGGGGGACTACAATGAGCAGTTCTTC. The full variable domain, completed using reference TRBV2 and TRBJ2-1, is EPEVTQTPSHQVTQMGQEVILRCVPISNHLYFYWYRQILGQKVEFLVSFYNNEISEKSEIFDDQFSVERPDGSNFTLKIRSTKLEDSAMYFCASSEEWGDYNEQFFGPGTRLTVL.

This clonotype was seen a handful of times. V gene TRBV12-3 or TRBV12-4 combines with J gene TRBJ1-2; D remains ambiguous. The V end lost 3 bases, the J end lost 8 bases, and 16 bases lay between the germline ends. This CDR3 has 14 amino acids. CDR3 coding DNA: TGTGCCAGCAGTTTTTATCGTTCGGGGATCGGCTACACCTTC. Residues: CASSFYRSGIGYTF.

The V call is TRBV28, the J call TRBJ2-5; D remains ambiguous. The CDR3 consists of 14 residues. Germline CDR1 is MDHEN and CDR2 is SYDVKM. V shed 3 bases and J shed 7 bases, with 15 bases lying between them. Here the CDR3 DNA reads TGTGCCAGCAGTTTCGGGCTAGTGGTCGGGACCCAGTACTTC. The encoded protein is CASSFGLVVGTQYF.

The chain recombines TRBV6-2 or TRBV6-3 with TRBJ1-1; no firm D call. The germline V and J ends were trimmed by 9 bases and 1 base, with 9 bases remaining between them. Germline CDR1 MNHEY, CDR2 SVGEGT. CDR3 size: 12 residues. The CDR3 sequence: CASCRANTEAFF. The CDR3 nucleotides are TGTGCCAGTTGCCGGGCGAACACTGAAGCTTTCTTT.

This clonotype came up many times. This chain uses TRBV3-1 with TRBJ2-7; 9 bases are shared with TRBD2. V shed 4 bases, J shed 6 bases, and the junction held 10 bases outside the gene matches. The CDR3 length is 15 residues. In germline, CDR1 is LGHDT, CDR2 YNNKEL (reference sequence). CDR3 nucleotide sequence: TGTGCCAGCAGCCCCCGCGGGACTAGCTCCCGCGAGCAGTACTTC. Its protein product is CASSPRGTSSREQYF.

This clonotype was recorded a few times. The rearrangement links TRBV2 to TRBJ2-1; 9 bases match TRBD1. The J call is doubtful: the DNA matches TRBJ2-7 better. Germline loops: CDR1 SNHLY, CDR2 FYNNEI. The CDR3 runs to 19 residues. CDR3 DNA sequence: TGTGCCAGCAGTTCCCAGGACAGGGGCCCCAAGGGACTTTACAATGAGCAGTACTTC. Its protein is CASSSQDRGPKGLYNEQYF.

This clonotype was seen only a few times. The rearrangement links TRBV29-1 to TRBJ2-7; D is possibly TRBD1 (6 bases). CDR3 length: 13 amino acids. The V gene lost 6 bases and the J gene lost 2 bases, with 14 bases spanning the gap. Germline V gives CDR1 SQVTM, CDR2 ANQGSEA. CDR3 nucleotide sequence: TGCAGCGTGGTGACCGGGACAACCTACGAGCAGTACTTC. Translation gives CSVVTGTTYEQYF.